Listed here are 14 T cell receptor beta chains from one sample, sequenced in a study of Graves' ophthalmopathy and Graves' hyperthyroidism. Amplification of TCR beta CDR3 regions used RNA transcripts. In the first round, RT-PCR was carried out with HTBI primers, and a multiplex PCR formed the second round. TCRdb re-derived calls from the multiplex PCR reads in MiXCR, one entry per CDR3 protein. This table holds approximately 380,000 distinct CDR3 sequences, 20% to 25% found once. Sequenced sample: peripheral blood. The receptors stem from a young woman with stable Graves' hyperthyroidism.

This clonotype occurred many times. The J gene is TRBJ1-5, the V gene TRBV12-5; D is unclear. The ends were cut back, 1 base at V and 2 bases at J, with 9 bases in the middle. In germline, CDR1 is LGHNT, CDR2 FRNRAP. The CDR3 is made up of 15 amino acids. CDR3 region: CASGLDSHGNQPQHF. The CDR3 DNA sequence: TGTGCTAGTGGTTTGGACAGTCACGGCAATCAGCCCCAGCATTTT.

This sequence joins TRBV15 and TRBJ1-2, with 9 bases matching TRBD1. There are 17 residues in the CDR3. Losses at the gene ends were 3 bases for V and 6 bases for J; bases not matched to a gene: 14. Germline CDR1 is LNHNV and CDR2 is YYDKDF (reference sequence). CDR3 sequence: CATSSGFLQGQGDGYTF. DNA for the CDR3: TGTGCCACCAGCAGCGGCTTTCTACAGGGACAGGGCGATGGCTACACCTTC.

The sample holds many counts of this clonotype. The gene calls are TRBV28 and TRBJ1-1, with a weak D call TRBD1 (5 bases). CDR3 size: 15 residues. CDR1 is MDHEN and CDR2 is SYDVKM in the germline V gene. Between the trimmed V and J ends, which lost 1 base and 12 bases, there was a span of 21 bases. In nucleotides, the CDR3 is TGTGCCAGCAGTTTATTATGGGCGGGGGACGTGGAGTCTTTCTTT. Translation: CASSLLWAGDVESFF. Variable domain in full (rest from reference TRBV28 and TRBJ1-1): DVKVTQSSRYLVKRTGEKVFLECVQDMDHENMFWYRQDPGLGLRLIYFSYDVKMKEKGDIPEGYSVSREKKERFSLILESASTNQTSMYLCASSLLWAGDVESFFGQGTRLTVV.

This clonotype was detected only a few times. The V gene is TRBV7-3, the J gene TRBJ2-5; 9 bases are shared with TRBD1. The V segment lost 5 bases and the J segment 3 bases; nucleotides outside the gene matches: 7. This CDR3 is 15 amino acids long. Germline V gene lookup returns CDR1 SGHTA and CDR2 FQGTGA. The CDR3 reads CASSDGQGREETQYF. In DNA form, the CDR3 reads TGTGCCAGCAGCGACGGACAGGGGAGGGAAGAGACCCAGTACTTC. Combining the CDR3 with reference TRBV7-3 and TRBJ2-5 gives the whole variable domain GAGVSQTPSNKVTEKGKYVELRCDPISGHTALYWYRQSLGQGPEFLIYFQGTGAADDSGLPNDRFFAVRPEGSVSTLKIQRTERGDSAVYLCASSDGQGREETQYFGPGTRLLVL.

Details on this clonotype: As the CDR3 is not closed by the conserved phenylalanine or tryptophan, this likely results from a read error. The chain recombines TRBV28 with TRBJ1-5; 11 positions agree with TRBD1. The V gene's germline CDR1 is MDHEN and CDR2 SYDVKM. This CDR3 region has 18 residues. Unmatched junction bases numbered 11, after V lost 7 bases and J lost 0 bases. The CDR3: CASTRPGQGVYSNQPQHV. CDR3 sequence (DNA): TGTGCCAGCACCCGCCCGGGACAGGGGGTTTATAGCAATCAGCCCCAGCATGTT.

The J gene is TRBJ2-2, the V gene TRBV5-1; a possible D gene is TRBD2 (5 bases). The CDR3 is 14 residues long. Trimming shortened V by 4 bases and J by 2 bases, and 9 bases separated the two germline ends. CDR1 is SGHRS, CDR2 YFSETQ, per germline. The CDR3 loop reads CASSDTGNTGELFF. The CDR3 nucleotides are TGCGCCAGCAGCGACACGGGAAACACCGGGGAGCTGTTTTTT.

Note on this clonotype: One junction end disagrees with the germline gene, perhaps due to a read error. This chain joins TRBV5-1 and TRBJ2-4, with D possibly matching TRBD2 (6 bases). The V gene's germline CDR1 is SGHRS and CDR2 YFSETQ. The CDR3 consists of 17 residues. DNA of the CDR3: TGCGCCAGCAGCTTGGGGAGGGGTCCCGACATAACAAACATTAAGTACTTC. Amino acid sequence: CASSLGRGPDITNIKYF. Looking up the rest from reference TRBV5-1 and TRBJ2-4 gives the full variable domain: KAGVTQTPRYLIKTRGQQVTLSCSPISGHRSVSWYQQTPGQGLQFLFEYFSETQRNKGNFPGRFSGRQFSNSRSEMNVSTLELGDSALYLCASSLGRGPDITNIKYFGAGTRLSVL.

V gene TRBV20-1 combines with J gene TRBJ1-6; D is possibly TRBD1 (6 bases). From germline, CDR1 is DFQATT and CDR2 SNEGSKA (reference sequence). Trimming stripped 5 bases from V and 7 bases from J, with 18 bases between. This CDR3 has 15 amino acids. For the CDR3, the DNA is TGCAGTGCTGAGGCAGGGGCCGTCGCGAATTCACCCCTCCACTTT. This codes for CSAEAGAVANSPLHF.

This clonotype came up a few times. The rearrangement joins TRBV3-1 to TRBJ1-3; D may be TRBD1 (6 bases). CDR3 size: 17 residues. The V gene's germline CDR1 is LGHDT and CDR2 YNNKEL (reference sequence). V was shortened by 0 bases and J by 0 bases, with 12 bases between the two germline ends. The CDR3: CASSQDLQGISGNTIYF. The CDR3, as DNA: TGTGCCAGCAGCCAAGATCTACAGGGAATCTCTGGAAACACCATATATTTT.

The J gene is TRBJ1-6, the V gene TRBV28; TRBD1 matches 11 bases. The CDR3 has 14 amino acids. CDR1 is MDHEN, CDR2 SYDVKM, per germline. Germline trimming cut 7 bases from V and 10 bases from J; bases unmatched to any gene: 6. This chain's CDR3 is CASTFRTGGSPLHF. CDR3 nucleotides: TGTGCCAGCACCTTCCGGACAGGGGGCTCACCCCTCCACTTT.

The rearrangement uses TRBV11-2 and TRBJ1-2; D perhaps matches TRBD1 (5 bases). Trimming shortened V by 0 bases and J by 6 bases, and 17 bases separated the two germline ends. Germline CDR1 SGHAT, CDR2 FQNNGV. CDR3 length equals 16 residues. This chain's CDR3 is CASSLDLFGGRHGYTF. The CDR3 coding sequence is TGTGCCAGCAGCTTAGACCTCTTCGGGGGTAGGCATGGCTACACCTTC.

This clonotype was counted at least ten times. The V and J genes are TRBV6-1 and TRBJ1-5; TRBD1 might be the D (6 bases). The V end lost 2 bases, the J end lost 3 bases, and 11 bases lay between the germline ends. The CDR3 runs 15 residues. CDR1 is MNHNS, CDR2 SASEGT, per germline. CDR3 loop: CASSELYRDNQPQHF. DNA for the CDR3: TGTGCCAGCAGTGAACTCTACAGGGACAATCAGCCCCAGCATTTT.

In its sample, this clonotype was seen a few times. V gene TRBV7-9 combines with J gene TRBJ2-1; unclear D gene. CDR3 size: 12 residues. Trimming shortened V by 5 bases and J by 8 bases, and 10 bases separated the two germline ends. Germline lookup yields CDR1 SEHNR and CDR2 FQNEAQ (reference sequence). The CDR3 coding sequence is TGTGCCAGCAGCCCAGTCGTCTATGAGCAGTTCTTC. The encoded protein is CASSPVVYEQFF.

This clonotype was seen ten or more times. The V call is TRBV6-2 or TRBV6-3, the J call TRBJ2-7, with D perhaps being TRBD1 or TRBD2 (6 bases each). This CDR3 region has 16 residues. V was pared by 0 bases and J by 6 bases, with 18 bases between. The V gene's germline CDR1 is MNHEY and CDR2 SVGEGT. CDR3 DNA: TGTGCCAGCAGTTACTCGAAGTTACCGGGGGCGGGCGAGCAGTACTTC. Translating gives CASSYSKLPGAGEQYF.